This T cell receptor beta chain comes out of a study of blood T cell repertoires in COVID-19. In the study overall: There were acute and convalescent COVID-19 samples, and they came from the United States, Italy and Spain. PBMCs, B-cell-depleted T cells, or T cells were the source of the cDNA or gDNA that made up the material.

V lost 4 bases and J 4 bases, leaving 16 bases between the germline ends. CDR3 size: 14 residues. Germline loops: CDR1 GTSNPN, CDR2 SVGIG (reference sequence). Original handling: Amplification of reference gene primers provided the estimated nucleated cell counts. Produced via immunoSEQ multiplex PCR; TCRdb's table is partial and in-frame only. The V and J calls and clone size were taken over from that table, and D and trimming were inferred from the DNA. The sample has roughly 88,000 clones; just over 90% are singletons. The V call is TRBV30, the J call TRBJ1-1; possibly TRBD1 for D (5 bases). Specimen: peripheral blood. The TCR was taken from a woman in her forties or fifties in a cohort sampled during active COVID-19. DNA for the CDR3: TGTGCCTGGAAACCTTCGGGGGGGGGCACTGAAGCTTTCTTT. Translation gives CAWKPSGGGTEAFF.